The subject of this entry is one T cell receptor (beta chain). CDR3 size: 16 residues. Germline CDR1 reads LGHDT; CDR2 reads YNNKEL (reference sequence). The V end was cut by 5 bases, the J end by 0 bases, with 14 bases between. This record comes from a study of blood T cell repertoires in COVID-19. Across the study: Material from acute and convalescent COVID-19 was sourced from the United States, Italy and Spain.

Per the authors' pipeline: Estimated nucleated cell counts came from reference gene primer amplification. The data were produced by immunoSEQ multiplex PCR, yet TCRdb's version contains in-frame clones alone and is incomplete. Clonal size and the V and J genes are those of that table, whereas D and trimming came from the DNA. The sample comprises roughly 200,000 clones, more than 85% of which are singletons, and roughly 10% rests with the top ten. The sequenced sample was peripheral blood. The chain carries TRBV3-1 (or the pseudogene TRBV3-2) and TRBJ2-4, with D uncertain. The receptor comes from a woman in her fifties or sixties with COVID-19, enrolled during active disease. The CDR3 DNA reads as TGTGCCAGCAGCTCCCTGGGCCCAGTAGCCAAAAACATTCAGTACTTC. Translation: CASSSLGPVAKNIQYF.